This TCR beta chain was profiled in a study of T cells in Graves' hyperthyroidism and ophthalmopathy. Trimming removed 3 bases at V and 6 bases at J, with 20 bases between. CDR1 and CDR2 (germline): MDHEN, SYDVKM. The CDR3 covers 16 residues. It was RNA transcripts that yielded the amplified TCR beta CDR3 regions. The TCR CDR3 first-round RT-PCR relied on the HTBI primer set. In TCRdb, the multiplex PCR reads were re-called with MiXCR into one record per CDR3 protein. The sample records 490,000 or so distinct CDR3 sequences, 15% to 20% being singletons. Sequencing was performed on blood. The V and J genes are TRBV28 and TRBJ1-2; tentative D call: TRBD1 (5 bases). The receptor was isolated from a man aged 35 to 55 with Graves' ophthalmopathy. The CDR3 loop reads CASSFVSGQRLHGYTF. The CDR3 DNA follows: TGTGCCAGCAGTTTTGTGTCGGGGCAGCGGCTACATGGCTACACCTTC.